The sequence of this TCR beta chain was determined in a study of cytomegalovirus exposure and HLA in healthy donors. This CDR3 contains 21 residues. Whole-study results and caveats: Rarity held for most TCR sequences, but there were some public TCRs that occurred in many donors. Listed as cytomegalovirus-associated were roughly 180 TCR beta chains. Sequencing likely generated an artifact that appeared as a cluster of highly shared sequence variants.

Primers: 60 Vbeta forward and 13 Jbeta reverse. The method was immunoSEQ multiplex PCR; TCRdb's version includes in-frame clones alone and lacks a portion of them. The sample lists 90,000 or so clones, about three quarters occurring once. In regard to this clone: Its antigen is not known.

Sequenced: PBMCs. The receptor was derived from a boy aged 5-17 years in good health and CMV-seronegative. The chain has TRBV21-1 and TRBJ2-2; the DNA was not used to check the table's D call, TRBD2. TRBV21-1 is reported as a pseudogene. The CDR3 sequence: CASSKSKIRTLGPINTGELFF. In DNA, the CDR3 is TGTGCCAGCAGCAAATCAAAGATTAGGACTTTAGGACCGATAAACACCGGGGAGCTGTTTTTT.